The 4 T cell receptor beta chains presented below share a single source sample, sequenced in a study of response to subunit inactivated influenza vaccine. One entry per CDR3 protein, called by TCRdb with MiXCR from the RT-PCR reads. Among about 500,000 distinct CDR3 sequences listed, about 15% were seen once. The source material was CD4+ T cells sorted from PBMCs, sampled less than 25 months after vaccination. All receptors come from a man between 45 and 75 years old who received an inactivated influenza vaccine.

This clonotype was counted a few times. J is TRBJ2-1 and V is TRBV9; D might be TRBD1 or TRBD2, each matching 5 bases. Germline values: CDR1 SGDLS, CDR2 YYNGEE. The CDR3 runs 16 residues. The V end lost 0 bases, the J end lost 4 bases, and 14 bases lay between the germline ends. Here the CDR3 DNA reads TGTGCCAGCAGCGTAGAGGGGACCCTGGGTTACAATGAGCAGTTCTTC. It specifies CASSVEGTLGYNEQFF.

This clonotype has more than one count but fewer than ten. The chain joins TRBV5-5 to TRBJ1-1; no clear D gene. In germline, CDR1 is SGHKS, CDR2 YYEKEE (reference sequence). The ends were cut back, 1 base at V and 6 bases at J, with 7 bases in the middle. The CDR3 has 12 residues. This CDR3 is CASSLRAAEAFF. The CDR3 nucleotides are TGTGCCAGCAGCTTGAGGGCCGCTGAAGCTTTCTTT.

The chain is built from TRBV7-8 and TRBJ1-5; D call uncertain. CDR1 and CDR2 (germline): SGHVS, FQNEAQ. The CDR3 totals 19 residues. Trimming shortened V by 1 base and J by 1 base, and 20 bases separated the two germline ends. CDR3 bases: TGTGCCAGCAGCTTAGGCCTTAAGGGTCCCCCTTTAAGCAATCAGCCCCAGCATTTT. Its protein is CASSLGLKGPPLSNQPQHF. The full variable domain, its missing parts supplied by reference TRBV7-8 and TRBJ1-5, is GAGVSQSPRYKVAKRGQDVALRCDPISGHVSLFWYQQALGQGPEFLTYFQNEAQLDKSGLPSDRFFAERPEGSVSTLKIQRTQQEDSAVYLCASSLGLKGPPLSNQPQHFGDGTRLSIL.

This clonotype came up a few times. The chain couples TRBV20-1 to TRBJ2-5, with D possibly being TRBD2 (6 bases). Germline V gives CDR1 DFQATT, CDR2 SNEGSKA (reference sequence). CDR3 length: 11 residues. CDR3: CSPAGTGPQYF. CDR3 nucleotides: TGCAGCCCGGCGGGGACTGGTCCCCAGTACTTC.